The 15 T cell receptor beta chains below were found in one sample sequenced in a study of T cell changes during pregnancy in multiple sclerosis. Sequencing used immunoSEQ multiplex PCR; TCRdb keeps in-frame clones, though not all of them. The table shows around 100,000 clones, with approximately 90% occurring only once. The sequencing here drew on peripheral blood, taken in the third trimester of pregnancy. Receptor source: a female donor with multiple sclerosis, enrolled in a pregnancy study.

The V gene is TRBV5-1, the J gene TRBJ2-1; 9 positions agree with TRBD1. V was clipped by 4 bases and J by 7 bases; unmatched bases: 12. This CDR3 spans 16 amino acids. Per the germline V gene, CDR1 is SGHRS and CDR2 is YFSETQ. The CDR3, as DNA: TGCGCCAGCAGCCGGAGTGGGACAGGGTCGGGGAATGAGCAGTTCTTC. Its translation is CASSRSGTGSGNEQFF.

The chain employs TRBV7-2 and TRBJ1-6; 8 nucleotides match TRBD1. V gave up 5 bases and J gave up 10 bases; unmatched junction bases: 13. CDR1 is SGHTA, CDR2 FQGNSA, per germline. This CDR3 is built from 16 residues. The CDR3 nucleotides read TGTGCCAGCAGCCCGTCGGACAGGGTTCTCGGATCACCCCTCCACTTT. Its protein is CASSPSDRVLGSPLHF.

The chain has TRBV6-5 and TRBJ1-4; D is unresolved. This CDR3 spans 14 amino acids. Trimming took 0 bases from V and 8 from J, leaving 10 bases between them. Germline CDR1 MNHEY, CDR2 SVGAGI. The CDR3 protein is CASSYSAGGEKLFF. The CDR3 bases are TGTGCCAGCAGTTACTCGGCAGGTGGCGAAAAACTGTTTTTT.

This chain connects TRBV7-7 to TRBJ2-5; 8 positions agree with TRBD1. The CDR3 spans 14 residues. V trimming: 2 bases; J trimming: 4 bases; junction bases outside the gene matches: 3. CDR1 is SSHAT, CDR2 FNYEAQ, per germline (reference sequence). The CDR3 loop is CASSLYQGAETQYF. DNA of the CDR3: TGTGCCAGCAGCTTATATCAGGGGGCAGAGACCCAGTACTTC.

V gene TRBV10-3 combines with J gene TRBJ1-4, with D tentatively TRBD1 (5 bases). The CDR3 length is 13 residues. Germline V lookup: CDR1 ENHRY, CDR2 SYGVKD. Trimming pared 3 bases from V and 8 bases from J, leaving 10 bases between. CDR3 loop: CAISEGKGEKLFF. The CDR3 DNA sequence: TGTGCCATCAGTGAAGGAAAGGGGGAAAAACTGTTTTTT.

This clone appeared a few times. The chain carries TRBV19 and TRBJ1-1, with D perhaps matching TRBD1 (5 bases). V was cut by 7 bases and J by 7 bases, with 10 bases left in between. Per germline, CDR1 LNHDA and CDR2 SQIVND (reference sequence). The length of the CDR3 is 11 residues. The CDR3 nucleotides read TGTGCCAGTACTCCGGGGGTTGAAGCTTTCTTT. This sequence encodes CASTPGVEAFF. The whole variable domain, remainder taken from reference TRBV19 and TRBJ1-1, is DGGITQSPKYLFRKEGQNVTLSCEQNLNHDAMYWYRQDPGQGLRLIYYSQIVNDFQKGDIAEGYSVSREKKESFPLTVTSAQKNPTAFYLCASTPGVEAFFGQGTRLTVV.

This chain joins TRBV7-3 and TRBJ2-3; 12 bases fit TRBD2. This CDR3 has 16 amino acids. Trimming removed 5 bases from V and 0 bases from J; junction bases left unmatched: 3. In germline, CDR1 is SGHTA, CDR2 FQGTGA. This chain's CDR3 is CASSPGTSGSTDTQYF. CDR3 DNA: TGTGCCAGCAGCCCCGGGACTAGCGGGAGCACAGATACGCAGTATTTT.

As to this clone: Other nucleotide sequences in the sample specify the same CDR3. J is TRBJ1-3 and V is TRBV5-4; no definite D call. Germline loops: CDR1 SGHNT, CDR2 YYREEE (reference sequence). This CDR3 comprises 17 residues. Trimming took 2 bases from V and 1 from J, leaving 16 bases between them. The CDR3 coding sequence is TGTGCCAGCAGCTTCGAGCCTGACATCTCATCTGGAAACACCATATATTTT. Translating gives CASSFEPDISSGNTIYF.

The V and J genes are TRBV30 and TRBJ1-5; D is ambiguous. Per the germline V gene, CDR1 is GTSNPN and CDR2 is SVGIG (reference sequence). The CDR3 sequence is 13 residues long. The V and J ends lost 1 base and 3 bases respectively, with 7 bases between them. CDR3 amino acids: CAWSDQNNQPQHF. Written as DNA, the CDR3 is TGTGCCTGGAGTGATCAGAACAATCAGCCCCAGCATTTT. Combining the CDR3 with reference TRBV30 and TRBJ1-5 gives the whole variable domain SQTIHQWPATLVQPVGSPLSLECTVEGTSNPNLYWYRQAAGRGLQLLFYSVGIGQISSEVPQNLSASRPQDRQFILSSKKLLLSDSGFYLCAWSDQNNQPQHFGDGTRLSIL.

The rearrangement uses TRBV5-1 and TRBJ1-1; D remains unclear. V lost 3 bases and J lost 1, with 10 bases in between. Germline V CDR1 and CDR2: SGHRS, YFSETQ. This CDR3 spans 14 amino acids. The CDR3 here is CASSSQVRNTEAFF. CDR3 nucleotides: TGCGCCAGCAGCTCGCAGGTGAGGAACACTGAAGCTTTCTTT.

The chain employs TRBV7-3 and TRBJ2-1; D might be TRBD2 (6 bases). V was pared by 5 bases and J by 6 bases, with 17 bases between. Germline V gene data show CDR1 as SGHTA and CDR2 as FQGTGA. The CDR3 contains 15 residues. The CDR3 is CASSQQTSSGNEQFF. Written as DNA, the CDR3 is TGTGCCAGCAGCCAACAGACTAGTTCGGGCAATGAGCAGTTCTTC.

The CDR3 nucleotides are TGTGCCAGCAGCGTACTTAGATTACGTCATCCTGAGCAGTTCTTC. Its translation is CASSVLRLRHPEQFF. This sequence joins TRBV7-2 and TRBJ2-1; D is unresolved. V lost 5 bases, J lost 9 bases, and 20 bases lay in between. The CDR3 is 15 residues long. Germline V gene sequence: CDR1 SGHTA, CDR2 FQGNSA.

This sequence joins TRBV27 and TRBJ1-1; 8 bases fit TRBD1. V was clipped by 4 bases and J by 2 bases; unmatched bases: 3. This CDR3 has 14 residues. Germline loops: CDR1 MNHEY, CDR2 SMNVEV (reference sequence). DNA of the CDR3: TGTGCCAGCAGTTATGGACAGGGAAACACTGAAGCTTTCTTT. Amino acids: CASSYGQGNTEAFF.

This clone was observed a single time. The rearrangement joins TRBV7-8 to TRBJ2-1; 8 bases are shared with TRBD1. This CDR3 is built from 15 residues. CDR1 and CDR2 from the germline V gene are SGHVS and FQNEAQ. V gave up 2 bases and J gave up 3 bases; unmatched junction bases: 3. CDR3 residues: CASSLRQGIYNEQFF. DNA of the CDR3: TGTGCCAGCAGCTTACGACAGGGGATCTACAATGAGCAGTTCTTC.

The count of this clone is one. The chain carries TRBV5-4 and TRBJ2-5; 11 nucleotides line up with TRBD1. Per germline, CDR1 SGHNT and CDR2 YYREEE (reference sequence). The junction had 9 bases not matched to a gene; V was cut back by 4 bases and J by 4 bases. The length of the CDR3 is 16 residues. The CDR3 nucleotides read TGTGCCAGCAGCCCAAACCCGGACAGGGGGCCAGAGACCCAGTACTTC. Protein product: CASSPNPDRGPETQYF.